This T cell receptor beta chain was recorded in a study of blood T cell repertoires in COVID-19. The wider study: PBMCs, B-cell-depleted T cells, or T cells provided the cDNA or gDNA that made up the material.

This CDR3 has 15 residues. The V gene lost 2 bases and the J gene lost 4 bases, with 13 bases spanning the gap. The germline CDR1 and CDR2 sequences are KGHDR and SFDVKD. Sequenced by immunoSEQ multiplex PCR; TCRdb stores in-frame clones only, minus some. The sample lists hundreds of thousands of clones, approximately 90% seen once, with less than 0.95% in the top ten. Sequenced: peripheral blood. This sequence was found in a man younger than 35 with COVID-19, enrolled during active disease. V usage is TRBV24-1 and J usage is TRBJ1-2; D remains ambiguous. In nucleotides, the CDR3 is TGTGCCACCAGTGATTACGGTCCGCGGGGCTATGGCTACACCTTC. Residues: CATSDYGPRGYGYTF.